The 20 T cell receptor beta chains given below trace back to one sample, sequenced in a study of ipilimumab plus nivolumab after autologous stem cell transplantation. The repertoire was sequenced with immunoSEQ multiplex PCR; TCRdb's copy has only in-frame clones and lacks some. The sample has 20,000 to 25,000 clones; 74% are singletons. The material was PBMCs, obtained in a trial of ipilimumab plus nivolumab as post-transplant consolidation. The receptors originated from a male donor with diffuse large B-cell lymphoma.

This rearrangement joins TRBV5-1 to TRBJ2-1; no clear D gene. CDR3 length: 11 residues. The germline V and J ends were trimmed by 3 bases and 5 bases, with 3 bases remaining between them. Germline CDR1 SGHRS, CDR2 YFSETQ. The CDR3 DNA follows: TGCGCCAGCAGCTATAACAATGAGCAGTTCTTC. Amino acid sequence: CASSYNNEQFF.

The rearrangement joins TRBV9 to TRBJ2-2; the D gene is possibly TRBD2 (6 bases). Germline V CDR1 and CDR2: SGDLS, YYNGEE. V shed 3 bases and J shed 7 bases, with 19 bases lying between them. CDR3 length: 16 residues. As DNA, the CDR3 is TGTGCCAGCAGCGCCTTTCCTCGGGAGCAAGTCGGGGAGCTGTTTTTT. Protein product: CASSAFPREQVGELFF.

This rearrangement joins TRBV5-1 to TRBJ2-7, with 7 bases identical to TRBD2. The CDR3 length is 12 residues. CDR1 SGHRS and CDR2 YFSETQ come from the germline V gene. V gave up 5 bases and J gave up 4 bases; unmatched junction bases: 3. CDR3 residues: CASRGGPYEQYF. The CDR3 DNA is TGCGCCAGCAGGGGAGGGCCTTACGAGCAGTACTTC.

The rearrangement links TRBV18 to TRBJ2-1, with 13 bases that match TRBD2. The CDR3 length is 14 residues. With V trimmed by 5 bases and J by 5 bases, 0 bases remained unmatched. Germline V gives CDR1 KGHSH, CDR2 LQKENI. In DNA form, the CDR3 reads TGTGCCAGCTCAACTAGCGGGGGGGACAATGAGCAGTTCTTC. Its protein is CASSTSGGDNEQFF.

V and J are TRBV7-2 and TRBJ2-3; D possibly corresponds to TRBD1 (5 bases). CDR3 length equals 14 residues. The V gene lost 4 bases and the J gene lost 5 bases, with 13 bases spanning the gap. Germline V gene lookup returns CDR1 SGHTA and CDR2 FQGNSA. CDR3 DNA: TGTGCCAGCAGCTGGGGCCCGATCGGAGATACGCAGTATTTT. Residues: CASSWGPIGDTQYF. Complete variable domain (other parts from reference TRBV7-2 and TRBJ2-3): GAGVSQSPSNKVTEKGKDVELRCDPISGHTALYWYRQSLGQGLEFLIYFQGNSAPDKSGLPSDRFSAERTGGSVSTLTIQRTQQEDSAVYLCASSWGPIGDTQYFGPGTRLTVL.

About this clone: The junction and the germline gene differ at one end; a read error may be behind it. The CDR3 DNA sequence: TGTGCCAGCAGCTTGTCGCTAGCGGGAGTTTATATCTTC. Translated: CASSLSLAGVYIF. The chain uses TRBV5-8 and TRBJ2-1, with 10 bases identical to TRBD2. From germline, CDR1 is SGHTS and CDR2 YDEGEE. This CDR3 region has 13 residues.

The V call is TRBV2, the J call TRBJ2-3; 12 bases match TRBD2. The germline V gene has CDR1 SNHLY and CDR2 FYNNEI. V lost 6 bases and J lost 2; bases outside the gene matches: 6. The CDR3 contains 16 residues. CDR3 sequence (DNA): TGTGCCAGCAGCGGACTAGCGGGGTTCCCCACAGATACGCAGTATTTT. Its protein is CASSGLAGFPTDTQYF.

The rearrangement links TRBV15 to TRBJ2-7; D may match TRBD1 or TRBD2 (6 bases each). With 5 bases removed from V and 5 bases from J, the gap between germline ends came to 19 bases. Germline CDR1 LNHNV, CDR2 YYDKDF (reference sequence). The CDR3 loop spans 15 amino acids. The CDR3 bases are TGTGCCACCAGCCCTGGGTCCGGGGGCGGGAACGAGCAGTACTTC. The encoded protein is CATSPGSGGGNEQYF.

The chain's CDR3 is CASSYNTGGTEAFF. CDR3 DNA sequence: TGTGCCAGCAGTTATAATACAGGGGGGACTGAAGCTTTCTTT. The genes are TRBV6-5 and TRBJ1-1; 8 bases match TRBD1. This CDR3 is built from 14 residues. V shed 3 bases, J shed 5 bases, and the junction held 5 bases outside the gene matches. Germline CDR1 is MNHEY and CDR2 is SVGAGI.

V gene TRBV5-8 combines with J gene TRBJ2-7; no clear D. The germline V and J ends were trimmed by 1 base and 0 bases, with 8 bases remaining between them. The CDR3 has 14 residues. Germline loops: CDR1 SGHTS, CDR2 YDEGEE. CDR3 loop: CASSLIGFSYEQYF. DNA of the CDR3: TGTGCCAGCAGCTTGATAGGATTCTCCTACGAGCAGTACTTC.

The rearrangement uses TRBV10-3 and TRBJ2-3; maybe TRBD1 (6 bases). This CDR3 is built from 13 residues. Trimming stripped 4 bases from V and 4 bases from J, with 9 bases between. CDR1 is ENHRY and CDR2 is SYGVKD in the germline V gene. CDR3 sequence (DNA): TGTGCCATCAGTGCAGGGGACCCAGATACGCAGTATTTT. Translation: CAISAGDPDTQYF.

The table lists this clone with a count of one. The chain carries TRBV2 and TRBJ2-3, with D possibly being TRBD1 (5 bases). The CDR3 length is 14 residues. The germline V and J ends were trimmed by 8 bases and 6 bases, with 18 bases remaining between them. Per the germline V gene, CDR1 is SNHLY and CDR2 is FYNNEI. CDR3 residues: CASQKQAAVDTQYF. CDR3 DNA sequence: TGTGCCAGCCAAAAACAGGCGGCGGTCGATACGCAGTATTTT.

This clone was seen more than once but under ten times. The chain uses TRBV2 and TRBJ1-5; possible D gene TRBD1, 5 bases. V was cut by 8 bases and J by 5 bases, with 16 bases left in between. The CDR3 is made up of 14 amino acids. Germline V gene lookup returns CDR1 SNHLY and CDR2 FYNNEI. The CDR3 DNA is TGTGCCAGCTGTTATTCCGGGACGGATCAGCCCCAGCATTTT. It translates to CASCYSGTDQPQHF.

This clone has more than one count but fewer than ten. This sequence joins TRBV28 and TRBJ2-7, with D uncertain. The CDR3 covers 15 residues. Trimming left V 5 bases short and J 2 bases short, with 16 bases between. Germline CDR1 reads MDHEN; CDR2 reads SYDVKM. The CDR3 reads CASSGGSGRAYEQYF. For the CDR3, the DNA is TGTGCCAGCAGTGGCGGTTCAGGACGGGCCTACGAGCAGTACTTC.

The V gene is TRBV4-1, the J gene TRBJ2-7, with D tentatively TRBD2 (6 bases). Trimming left V 4 bases short and J 5 bases short, with 18 bases between. The germline V gene encodes CDR1 MGHRA and CDR2 YSYEKL. The CDR3 has 15 residues. The CDR3 spells CASSLGSAGPDEQYF. The DNA for the CDR3 is TGCGCCAGCAGCCTCGGCTCCGCGGGACCAGACGAGCAGTACTTC.

The CDR3 nucleotides are TGCGCCAGCTGTGGGACAGGGGTACGAACAGATACGCAGTATTTT. Translation gives CASCGTGVRTDTQYF. The rearrangement joins TRBV5-1 to TRBJ2-3; 10 bases line up with TRBD1. Losses at the gene ends were 7 bases for V and 3 bases for J; bases not matched to a gene: 8. The length of the CDR3 is 15 residues. Germline V gene data show CDR1 as SGHRS and CDR2 as YFSETQ.

This chain connects TRBV14 to TRBJ2-3; D is undetermined. V was shortened by 5 bases and J by 6 bases, with 12 bases between the two germline ends. This CDR3 has 13 residues. Looked up from germline, CDR1 is SGHDN and CDR2 is FVKESK. CDR3 sequence (DNA): TGTGCCAGCAGCTCCTACGCGGCGGATACGCAGTATTTT. This gives the protein CASSSYAADTQYF.

This clone came up once. This chain links TRBV5-1 with TRBJ2-2; TRBD2 matches at 9 bases. The CDR3 covers 15 residues. Germline V lookup: CDR1 SGHRS, CDR2 YFSETQ. J lost 7 bases, V lost 1 base, and 5 bases had no gene match. The CDR3 region has the DNA TGCGCCAGCAGCTTGAGAGCGGGAGGTAACGGGGAGCTGTTTTTT. Translating gives CASSLRAGGNGELFF.

The chain is built from TRBV5-4 and TRBJ1-6, with unresolved D. The CDR3 has 17 residues. Between the trimmed V and J ends, which lost 2 bases and 3 bases, there was a span of 15 bases. In germline, CDR1 is SGHNT, CDR2 YYREEE (reference sequence). The CDR3: CASSFLVGRYYNSPLHF. In nucleotides, the CDR3 is TGTGCCAGCAGCTTTCTTGTCGGCCGATACTATAATTCACCCCTCCACTTT.

The chain combines TRBV19 with TRBJ2-3, with TRBD1 matching 9 bases. Germline assignment: CDR1 LNHDA and CDR2 SQIVND (reference sequence). The CDR3 runs 16 residues. The V gene end was trimmed by 2 bases and the J gene end by 2 bases; junction bases not matched to a gene: 5. The CDR3 nucleotides are TGTGCCAGTAGTATATCGACAGGGGGGTCCACAGATACGCAGTATTTT. It yields the protein CASSISTGGSTDTQYF.